This TCR beta chain came from a study of CD8 T cells in Susac syndrome. With random hexamers, 0.5 to 1 ug RNA was reverse transcribed. Via MiXCR, TCRdb re-called the immunoSEQ multiplex PCR reads, giving one row per CDR3 protein. The sample lists under 150,000 distinct CDR3 sequences; about 95% were seen once. Trimming removed 0 bases from V and 1 base from J, with 10 bases in between. The CDR3 extends over 16 amino acids. Germline CDR1 and CDR2: LGHDT and YNNKEL (reference sequence). The chain recombines TRBV3-1 with TRBJ1-3; D perhaps matches TRBD1 (5 bases). The TCR was taken from a human donor with multiple sclerosis. Sequenced material: CD4+ T cells from PBMCs. The CDR3 region is CASSQDLGPSGNTIYF. CDR3 nucleotide sequence: TGTGCCAGCAGCCAAGATCTGGGGCCATCTGGAAACACCATATATTTT.